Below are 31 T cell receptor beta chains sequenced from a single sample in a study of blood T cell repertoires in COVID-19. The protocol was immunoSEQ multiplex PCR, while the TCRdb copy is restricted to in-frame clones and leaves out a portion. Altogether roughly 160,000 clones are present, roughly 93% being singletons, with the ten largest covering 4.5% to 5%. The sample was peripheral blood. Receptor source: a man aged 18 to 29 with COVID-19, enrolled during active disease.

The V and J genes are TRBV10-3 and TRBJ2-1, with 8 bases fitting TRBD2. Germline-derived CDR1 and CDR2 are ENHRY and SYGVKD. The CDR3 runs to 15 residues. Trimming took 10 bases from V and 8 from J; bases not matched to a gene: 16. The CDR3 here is CATFNPTAGVDEQFF. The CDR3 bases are TGTGCCACGTTCAATCCGACAGCGGGAGTGGATGAGCAGTTCTTC.

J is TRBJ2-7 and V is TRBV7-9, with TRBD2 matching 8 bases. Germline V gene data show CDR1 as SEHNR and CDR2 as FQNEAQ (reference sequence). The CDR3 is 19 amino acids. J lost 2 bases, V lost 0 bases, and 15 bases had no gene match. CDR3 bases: TGTGCCAGCAGCTTAGCAGATTCGGATTTGCGGGAGGCTACCTACGAGCAGTACTTC. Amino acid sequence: CASSLADSDLREATYEQYF.

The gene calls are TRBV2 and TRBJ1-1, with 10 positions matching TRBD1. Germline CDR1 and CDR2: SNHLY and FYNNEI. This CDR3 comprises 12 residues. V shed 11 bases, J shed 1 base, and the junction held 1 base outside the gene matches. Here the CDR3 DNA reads TGTGCCGACAGGGGGCAGAACACTGAAGCTTTCTTT. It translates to CADRGQNTEAFF.

The CDR3 nucleotides read TGTGCCAGCAGCTTAGAGCGGGGTGAAGCTTTCTTT. Translation: CASSLERGEAFF. The genes are TRBV7-6 and TRBJ1-1; no clear D. The CDR3 runs 12 residues. CDR1 is SGHVS and CDR2 is FNYEAQ in the germline V gene. V was shortened by 1 base and J by 7 bases, with 7 bases between the two germline ends.

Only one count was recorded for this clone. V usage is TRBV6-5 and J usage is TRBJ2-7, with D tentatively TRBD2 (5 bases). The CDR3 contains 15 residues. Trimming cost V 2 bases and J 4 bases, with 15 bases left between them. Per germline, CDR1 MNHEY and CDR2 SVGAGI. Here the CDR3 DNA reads TGTGCCAGCAGTTACACCTGGAGGACGGCGTACGAGCAGTACTTC. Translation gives CASSYTWRTAYEQYF.

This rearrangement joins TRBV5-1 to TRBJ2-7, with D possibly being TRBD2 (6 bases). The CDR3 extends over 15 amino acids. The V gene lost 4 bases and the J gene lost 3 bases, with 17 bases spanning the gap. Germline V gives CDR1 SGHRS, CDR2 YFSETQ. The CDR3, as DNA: TGCGCCAGCAGCCCCAGCAGACTAGACTACTACGAGCAGTACTTC. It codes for CASSPSRLDYYEQYF. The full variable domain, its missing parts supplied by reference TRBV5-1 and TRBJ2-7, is KAGVTQTPRYLIKTRGQQVTLSCSPISGHRSVSWYQQTPGQGLQFLFEYFSETQRNKGNFPGRFSGRQFSNSRSEMNVSTLELGDSALYLCASSPSRLDYYEQYFGPGTRLTVT.

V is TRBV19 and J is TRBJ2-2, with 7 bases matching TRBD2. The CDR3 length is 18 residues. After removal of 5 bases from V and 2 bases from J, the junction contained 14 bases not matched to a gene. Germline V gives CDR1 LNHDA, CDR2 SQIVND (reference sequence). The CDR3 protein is CASSEKTSAGVNTGELFF. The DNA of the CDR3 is TGTGCCAGTAGTGAAAAAACTAGCGCTGGGGTAAACACCGGGGAGCTGTTTTTT.

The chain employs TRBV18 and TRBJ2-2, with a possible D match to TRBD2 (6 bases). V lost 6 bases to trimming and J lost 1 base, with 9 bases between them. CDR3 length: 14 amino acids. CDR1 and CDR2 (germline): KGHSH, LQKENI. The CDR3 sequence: CASSVSGNTGELFF. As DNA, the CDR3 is TGTGCCAGCTCGGTTAGCGGGAACACCGGGGAGCTGTTTTTT.

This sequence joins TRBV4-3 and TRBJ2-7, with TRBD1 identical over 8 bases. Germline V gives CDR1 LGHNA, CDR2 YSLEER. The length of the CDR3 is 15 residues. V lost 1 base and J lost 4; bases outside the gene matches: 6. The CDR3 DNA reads TGCGCCAGCAGCCAAGCTGAGACAGGGGCGTACGAGCAGTACTTC. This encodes CASSQAETGAYEQYF.

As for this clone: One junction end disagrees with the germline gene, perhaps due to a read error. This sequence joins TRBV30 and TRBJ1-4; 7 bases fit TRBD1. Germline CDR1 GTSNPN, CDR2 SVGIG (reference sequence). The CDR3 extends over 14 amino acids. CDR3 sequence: CAWSRDSGGEGLLF. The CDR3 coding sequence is TGTGCCTGGAGTAGGGACAGTGGGGGTGAGGGACTGCTTTTT.

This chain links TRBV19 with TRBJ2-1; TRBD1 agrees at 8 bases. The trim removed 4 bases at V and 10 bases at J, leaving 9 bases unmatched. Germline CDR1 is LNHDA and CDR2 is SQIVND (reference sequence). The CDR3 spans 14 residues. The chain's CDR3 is CASSRQGPSGEQFF. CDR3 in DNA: TGTGCCAGTAGTAGACAGGGGCCCTCCGGAGAGCAGTTCTTC. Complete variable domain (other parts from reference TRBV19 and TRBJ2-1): DGGITQSPKYLFRKEGQNVTLSCEQNLNHDAMYWYRQDPGQGLRLIYYSQIVNDFQKGDIAEGYSVSREKKESFPLTVTSAQKNPTAFYLCASSRQGPSGEQFFGPGTRLTVL.

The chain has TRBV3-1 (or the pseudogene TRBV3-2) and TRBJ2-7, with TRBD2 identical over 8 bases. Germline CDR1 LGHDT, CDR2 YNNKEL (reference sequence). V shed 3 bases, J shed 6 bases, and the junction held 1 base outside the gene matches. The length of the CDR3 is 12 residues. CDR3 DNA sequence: TGTGCCAGCAGCCATACTAGCGGCGAGCAGTACTTC. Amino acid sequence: CASSHTSGEQYF.

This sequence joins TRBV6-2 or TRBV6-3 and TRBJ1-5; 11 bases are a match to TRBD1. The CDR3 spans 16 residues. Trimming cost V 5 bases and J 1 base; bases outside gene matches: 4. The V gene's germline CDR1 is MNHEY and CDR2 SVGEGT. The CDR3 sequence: CASSGTGGRSNQPQHF. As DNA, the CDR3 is TGTGCCAGCAGTGGGACAGGGGGTAGGAGCAATCAGCCCCAGCATTTT.

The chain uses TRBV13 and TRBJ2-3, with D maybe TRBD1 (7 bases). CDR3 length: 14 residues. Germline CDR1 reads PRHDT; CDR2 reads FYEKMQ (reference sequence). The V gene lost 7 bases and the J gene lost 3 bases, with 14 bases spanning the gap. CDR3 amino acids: CASMETGRTDTQYF. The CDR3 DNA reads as TGTGCCAGCATGGAGACAGGGAGGACAGATACGCAGTATTTT.

CDR3 in DNA: TGTGCCAGCAGCGCCCAGGGGACTAGCGGGAGAGATCCGCAAGAGACCCAGTACTTC. This encodes CASSAQGTSGRDPQETQYF. This chain connects TRBV9 to TRBJ2-5; 14 positions agree with TRBD2. There are 19 residues in the CDR3. Trimming cost V 3 bases and J 2 bases; bases outside gene matches: 12. Germline lookup yields CDR1 SGDLS and CDR2 YYNGEE.

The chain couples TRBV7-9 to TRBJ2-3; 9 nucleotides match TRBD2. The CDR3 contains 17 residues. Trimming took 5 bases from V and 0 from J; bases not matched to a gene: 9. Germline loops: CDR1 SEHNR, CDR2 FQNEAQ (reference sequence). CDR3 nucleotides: TGTGCCAGCAGCCCCCCCGAGGCGGGGGGGAGCACAGATACGCAGTATTTT. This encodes CASSPPEAGGSTDTQYF.

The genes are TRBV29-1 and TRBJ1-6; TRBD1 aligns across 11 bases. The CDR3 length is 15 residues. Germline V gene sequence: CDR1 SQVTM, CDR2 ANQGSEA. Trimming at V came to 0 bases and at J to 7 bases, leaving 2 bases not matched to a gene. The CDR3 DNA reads TGCAGCGTTGAAGATCGGGACAGGGGGAATTCACCCCTCCACTTT. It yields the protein CSVEDRDRGNSPLHF.

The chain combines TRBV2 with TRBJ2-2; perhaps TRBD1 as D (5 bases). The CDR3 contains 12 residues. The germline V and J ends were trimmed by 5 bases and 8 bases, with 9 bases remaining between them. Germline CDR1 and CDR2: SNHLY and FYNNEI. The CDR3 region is CASSQGRGELFF. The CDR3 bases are TGTGCCAGCAGTCAGGGTAGGGGGGAGCTGTTTTTT.

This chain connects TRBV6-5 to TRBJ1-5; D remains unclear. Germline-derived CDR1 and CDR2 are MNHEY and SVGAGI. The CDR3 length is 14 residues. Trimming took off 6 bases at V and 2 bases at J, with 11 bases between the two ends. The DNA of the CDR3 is TGTGCCAGCAGACAAAAAAACGGCAATCAGCCCCAGCATTTT. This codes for CASRQKNGNQPQHF.

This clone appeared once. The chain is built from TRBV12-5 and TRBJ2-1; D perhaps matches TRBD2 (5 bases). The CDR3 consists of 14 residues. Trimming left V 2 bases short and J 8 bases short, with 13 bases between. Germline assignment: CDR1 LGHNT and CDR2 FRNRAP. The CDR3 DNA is TGTGCTAGTGGTTTGTCCCGGCTCGGGGATGAGCAGTTCTTC. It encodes CASGLSRLGDEQFF.

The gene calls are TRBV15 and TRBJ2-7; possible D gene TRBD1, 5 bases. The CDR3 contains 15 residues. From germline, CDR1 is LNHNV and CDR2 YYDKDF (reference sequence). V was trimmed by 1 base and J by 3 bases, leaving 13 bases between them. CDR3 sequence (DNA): TGTGCCACCAGCAGAGTTGGGGCCTTGGGCTACGAGCAGTACTTC. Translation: CATSRVGALGYEQYF.

The CDR3 region is CATSGLRDSLSYEQYF. The CDR3 bases are TGTGCCACCAGTGGCCTCCGGGACAGCCTATCCTACGAGCAGTACTTC. This sequence joins TRBV24-1 and TRBJ2-7; 7 positions match TRBD1. CDR3 length equals 16 residues. V trimming: 5 bases; J trimming: 1 base; junction bases outside the gene matches: 10. Germline lookup yields CDR1 KGHDR and CDR2 SFDVKD.

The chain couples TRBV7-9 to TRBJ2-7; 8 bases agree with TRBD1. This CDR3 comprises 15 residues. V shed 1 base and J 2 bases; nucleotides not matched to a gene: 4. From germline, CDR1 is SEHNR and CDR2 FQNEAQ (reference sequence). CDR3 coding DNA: TGTGCCAGCAGCTTAGGTGACAGGGGACCCTACGAGCAGTACTTC. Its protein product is CASSLGDRGPYEQYF.

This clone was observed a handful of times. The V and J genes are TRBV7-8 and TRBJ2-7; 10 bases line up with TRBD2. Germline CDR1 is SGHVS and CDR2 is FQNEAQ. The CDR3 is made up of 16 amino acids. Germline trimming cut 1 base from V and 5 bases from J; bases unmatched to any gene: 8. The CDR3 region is CASSLVSGLASHEQYF. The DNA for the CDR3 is TGTGCCAGCAGCTTAGTATCGGGACTAGCGTCCCACGAGCAGTACTTC.

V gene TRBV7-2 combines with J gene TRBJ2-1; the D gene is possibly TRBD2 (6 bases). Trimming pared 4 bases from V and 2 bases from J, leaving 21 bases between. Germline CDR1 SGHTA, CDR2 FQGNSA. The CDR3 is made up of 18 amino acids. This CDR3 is CASSSWGLPGAPYNEQFF. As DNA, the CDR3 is TGTGCCAGCAGCTCTTGGGGACTTCCGGGAGCCCCCTACAATGAGCAGTTCTTC.

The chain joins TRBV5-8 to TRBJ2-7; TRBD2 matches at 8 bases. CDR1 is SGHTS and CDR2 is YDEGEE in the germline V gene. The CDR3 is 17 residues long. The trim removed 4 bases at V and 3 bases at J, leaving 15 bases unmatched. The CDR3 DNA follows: TGTGCCAGCAGCCCCACTAGCGGCCAACCGGCCCTCTACGAGCAGTACTTC. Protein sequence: CASSPTSGQPALYEQYF.

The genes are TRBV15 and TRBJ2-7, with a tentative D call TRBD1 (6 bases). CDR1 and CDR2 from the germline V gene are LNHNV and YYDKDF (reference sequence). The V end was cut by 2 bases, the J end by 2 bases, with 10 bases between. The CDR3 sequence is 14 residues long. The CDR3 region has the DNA TGTGCCACCAGCAGAAGACAGGACCCCTACGAGCAGTACTTC. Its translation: CATSRRQDPYEQYF.

The CDR3: CATGQGNTGELFF. CDR3 DNA sequence: TGTGCCACCGGACAGGGGAACACCGGGGAGCTGTTTTTT. The chain has TRBV7-3 and TRBJ2-2; TRBD1 agrees at 8 bases. Germline V gene data show CDR1 as SGHTA and CDR2 as FQGTGA. This CDR3 region has 13 residues. J gave up 1 base and V 10 bases, and 2 bases lay outside the gene matches.

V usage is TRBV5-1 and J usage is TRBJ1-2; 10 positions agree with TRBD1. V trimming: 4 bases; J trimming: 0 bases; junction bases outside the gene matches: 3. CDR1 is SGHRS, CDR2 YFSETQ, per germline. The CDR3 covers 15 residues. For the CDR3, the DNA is TGCGCCAGCAGCGAAGGGACAGGGGCTAACTATGGCTACACCTTC. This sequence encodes CASSEGTGANYGYTF.

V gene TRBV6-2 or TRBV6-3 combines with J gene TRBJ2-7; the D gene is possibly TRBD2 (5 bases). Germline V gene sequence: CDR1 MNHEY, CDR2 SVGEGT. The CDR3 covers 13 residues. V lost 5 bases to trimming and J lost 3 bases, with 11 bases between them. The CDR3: CASSTEGLYEQYF. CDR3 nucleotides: TGTGCCAGCAGTACAGAGGGCCTCTACGAGCAGTACTTC.

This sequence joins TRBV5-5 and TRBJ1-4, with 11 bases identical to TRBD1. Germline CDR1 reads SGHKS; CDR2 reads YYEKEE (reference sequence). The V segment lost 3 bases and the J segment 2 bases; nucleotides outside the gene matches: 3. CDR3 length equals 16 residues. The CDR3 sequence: CASSSGTGGTNEKLFF. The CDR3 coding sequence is TGTGCCAGCAGCTCCGGGACAGGGGGGACTAATGAAAAACTGTTTTTT. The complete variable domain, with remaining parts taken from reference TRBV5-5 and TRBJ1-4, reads DAGVTQSPTHLIKTRGQQVTLRCSPISGHKSVSWYQQVLGQGPQFIFQYYEKEERGRGNFPDRFSARQFPNYSSELNVNALLLGDSALYLCASSSGTGGTNEKLFFGSGTQLSVL.